This TCR beta chain is from a study of T-cell memory formation after mild COVID-19 (dated by TCRdb to about 2021). Describing the broader study: TCR sequence clusters from the two donors were largely donor specific. In a couple of donors, T-cell clones that expanded and contracted after mild COVID-19 were followed by sequencing TCRalpha and TCRbeta repertoires longitudinally. Two young, previously healthy adult volunteers made up the cohort, one male and one female.

Ficoll-Paque density gradient centrifugation was the method used to isolate PBMCs. Comments on this clonotype: The target of this receptor is not known. No qualities accompany the bases; no much larger clone lies one base away.

What the authors observed across the whole study: The study covered only two mild cases, and larger cohorts including severe cases with pre-infection samples were considered necessary. Some responding clones were found in pre-infection memory, which suggests that pre-existing cross-reactive memory T cells took part in the SARS-CoV-2 response. The second-wave clones that peaked on day 37 were not confirmed to be SARS-CoV-2 specific. Balanced CD4/CD8 phenotypes were observed for clones contracting from day 15 to 85, whereas a bias towards CD4+ was observed for a second wave of clones expanding from day 15 to 37. Contracting CD4+ clones were found mainly in CM and EM memory subsets, while CD8+ clones were enriched in EMRA.

The reads were generated on an Illumina NovaSeq 6000. TCRalpha and TCRbeta cDNA libraries were built by 5'RACE with constant-segment primers, adding sample barcodes and unique molecular identifiers. Trizol reagent was used to extract RNA from every sample. Library amplification was performed in two PCR steps, and a second sample barcode and Illumina TruSeq adapters were introduced in the second step. Libraries were sequenced on an Illumina NovaSeq with 2 x 150 bp paired-end reads. The original methods were these. Demultiplexing of reads and collapsing into UMI-guided consensus sequences were performed with migec v1.2.7. With mixcr v2.1.11, UMI consensuses were aligned to TRA and TRB V and J templates and assembled into clonotypes. A clonotype was counted as expanded or contracted only when both edgeR and NoisET called the clonotype significant, with the noise models trained on biological replicates. edgeR calls used a false discovery rate-adjusted p below 0.01 and a log2 fold-change threshold of 1. PCA with hierarchical clustering of max-normalized trajectories of the 1000 most abundant clonotypes was used as exploratory dynamics analysis. Separately sequenced CD4+ and CD8+ repertoires were used to assign the CD4 or CD8 phenotype of responding clones. The public sequencing data were trimmed at Q25 with fastp and processed into clonotypes with MiXCR by TCRdb, which kept only in-frame beta chains. Records with the same CDR3 protein are collapsed into one entry carrying the most frequent genes and DNA. The V and J calls reflect TCRdb's pipeline rather than the authors' work. This sample is represented by under 400,000 distinct CDR3 sequences; 25% to 30% of them were singletons. The biggest ten clones account for around an eighth of the sample.

The TCR originated in an adult woman who had mild COVID-19 (a few samples of this study predate the infection). The sample titles of this study are shuffled in the database, so cell type and time point are left out; the donor was told from shared clones. The specimen was PBMCs or a T cell subset sorted from them (not recorded which).

CDR3 sequence: CAISPGGASSSEQFF. The nucleotide sequence is TGTGCCATCAGCCCAGGAGGAGCGTCGAGCTCTGAGCAGTTCTTC. The chain is assembled from TRBV10-3 and TRBJ2-1; TRBD2 is perhaps the D gene, given 5 matching bases. Trimming removed 6 bases from V and 9 bases from J, leaving 21 bases between the germline ends. The CDR3 sequence holds 15 residues, the cysteine and phenylalanine included. Only the CDR3 DNA stays, 45 bases, in frame from base 1. Taken from the germline V gene, the CDR1 and CDR2 loops are ENHRY and SYGVKD.